The 20 T cell receptor beta chains reported below all come from one sample, sequenced in a study of T cell responses to AZD1222 COVID-19 vaccine (dated by TCRdb to 2020 to 2022). The library came from the immunoSEQ multiplex PCR assay. TCRdb's version of the immuneACCESS table is confined to in-frame rearrangements and falls short of the full clone set. An unresolved V gene accounts for under half of the shortfall where checked; the remainder is of unknown origin. The sample has 150,000 to 200,000 clones on record, approximately 90% of them singletons. Of the sample, 4% to 4.5% falls within the top ten clones. The time point label on this specimen signifies: about 28 days (+/-7) after the second vaccine dose. This specimen's treatment or condition label, per the study, means: meningococcal conjugate vaccine given as trial control. Specimen: peripheral blood, collected 28 days after the second dose of the MenACWY control vaccine. These receptors all stem from an adult who received the MenACWY meningococcal vaccine as a control.

The chain combines TRBV7-3 with TRBJ2-3; D remains ambiguous. V was shortened by 4 bases and J by 6 bases, with 11 bases between the two germline ends. CDR3 length: 13 amino acids. The germline V gene has CDR1 SGHTA and CDR2 FQGTGA. This chain's CDR3 is CASSSQEADTQYF. The CDR3 DNA follows: TGTGCCAGCAGCTCCCAAGAAGCCGATACGCAGTATTTT.

This chain links TRBV28 with TRBJ1-2; D uncertain. CDR3 length: 15 residues. CDR1 MDHEN and CDR2 SYDVKM come from the germline V gene. Trimming removed 3 bases at V and 5 bases at J, with 16 bases between. CDR3 sequence: CASSLGSELSYGYTF. In DNA, the CDR3 is TGTGCCAGCAGTTTGGGGAGCGAGCTCTCATATGGCTACACCTTC.

The CDR3 DNA reads TGTGCCAGCAGTTACGAGACAGGGGGGGAGCAGTTCTTC. This translates into CASSYETGGEQFF. The chain joins TRBV6-6 to TRBJ2-1; 9 bases match TRBD1. Germline V gives CDR1 MNHNY, CDR2 SVGAGI (reference sequence). The CDR3 is made up of 13 amino acids. V shed 2 bases and J 10 bases; nucleotides not matched to a gene: 3.

This chain joins TRBV7-2 and TRBJ1-5, with D possibly being TRBD1 (6 bases). Germline CDR1 and CDR2: SGHTA and FQGNSA. This CDR3 has 15 amino acids. The V end lost 4 bases, the J end lost 6 bases, and 16 bases lay between the germline ends. The CDR3 loop is CASSSGPLGAQPQHF. The CDR3 DNA reads TGTGCCAGCAGCTCGGGCCCTCTGGGGGCTCAGCCCCAGCATTTT.

The rearrangement joins TRBV28 to TRBJ1-2, with D perhaps matching TRBD1 (5 bases). Trimming shortened V by 3 bases and J by 4 bases, and 21 bases separated the two germline ends. The CDR3 has 17 residues. Germline CDR1 is MDHEN and CDR2 is SYDVKM. CDR3 in DNA: TGTGCCAGCAGTTTTAGGGCCGGGGGGATCTACTTCTATGGCTACACCTTC. Residues: CASSFRAGGIYFYGYTF.

This clone was counted between two and nine times. This chain links TRBV6-5 with TRBJ2-1; D is possibly TRBD2 (5 bases). The CDR3 sequence is 13 residues long. Germline values: CDR1 MNHEY, CDR2 SVGAGI. Trimming stripped 6 bases from V and 4 bases from J, with 10 bases between. CDR3 bases: TGTGCCAGCAGCTCGGACTGGTACAATGAGCAGTTCTTC. Its protein product is CASSSDWYNEQFF.

The V and J genes are TRBV28 and TRBJ2-3, with 8 bases aligning to TRBD2. The germline V gene encodes CDR1 MDHEN and CDR2 SYDVKM. The CDR3 runs to 15 residues. J gave up 4 bases and V 11 bases, and 14 bases lay outside the gene matches. This CDR3 reads CALGLGTRGSDTQYF. The CDR3 bases are TGTGCCCTAGGTCTTGGGACTAGAGGCTCAGATACGCAGTATTTT. The variable domain in full, with the rest retrieved from reference TRBV28 and TRBJ2-3, is DVKVTQSSRYLVKRTGEKVFLECVQDMDHENMFWYRQDPGLGLRLIYFSYDVKMKEKGDIPEGYSVSREKKERFSLILESASTNQTSMYLCALGLGTRGSDTQYFGPGTRLTVL.

The chain links TRBV6-5 to TRBJ1-3, with D perhaps TRBD1 (5 bases). Germline CDR1 and CDR2: MNHEY and SVGAGI. The CDR3 is 15 amino acids. Trimming took 4 bases from V and 0 from J, leaving 10 bases between them. This CDR3 is CASSLQESSGNTIYF. As DNA, the CDR3 is TGTGCCAGCAGTTTACAGGAGTCCTCTGGAAACACCATATATTTT.

The chain uses TRBV16 and TRBJ2-3, with 8 bases matching TRBD2. The CDR3 is 19 amino acids. Per germline, CDR1 KGHSY and CDR2 FQNENV. Germline trimming cut 2 bases from V and 0 bases from J; bases unmatched to any gene: 13. The CDR3 DNA reads as TGTGCCAGCAGCCAAGACCTCCCCTTCTCTAGCGGGAGCACAGATACGCAGTATTTT. This sequence encodes CASSQDLPFSSGSTDTQYF.

The chain employs TRBV7-2 and TRBJ2-7; a weak D match, TRBD1 (6 bases). Trimming took 5 bases from V and 4 from J, leaving 18 bases between them. There are 15 residues in the CDR3. Germline loops: CDR1 SGHTA, CDR2 FQGNSA. The CDR3 DNA is TGTGCCAGCAGCCGTGACAGGAATCAACCTTACGAGCAGTACTTC. Protein sequence: CASSRDRNQPYEQYF.

This clone was detected many times. The gene calls are TRBV27 and TRBJ2-5; a weak D match, TRBD1 (5 bases). This CDR3 contains 15 residues. From germline, CDR1 is MNHEY and CDR2 SMNVEV (reference sequence). With 2 bases removed from V and 4 bases from J, the gap between germline ends came to 14 bases. The CDR3 coding sequence is TGTGCCAGCAGTTTACGTCAGGGAATAGGAGAGACCCAGTACTTC. The encoded protein is CASSLRQGIGETQYF.

This chain connects TRBV7-9 to TRBJ1-2; 8 nucleotides line up with TRBD1. Per the germline V gene, CDR1 is SEHNR and CDR2 is FQNEAQ (reference sequence). This CDR3 has 15 residues. V shed 4 bases and J 6 bases; nucleotides not matched to a gene: 10. CDR3 in amino acids: CASSSRSPTGDGYTF. DNA of the CDR3: TGTGCCAGCAGCTCACGTTCCCCGACAGGGGATGGCTACACCTTC.

Here the CDR3 reads CASSLFGGRVTGANVLTF. The CDR3 DNA reads as TGTGCCAGCAGTTTGTTCGGGGGGCGGGTAACTGGGGCCAACGTCCTGACTTTC. The rearrangement joins TRBV27 to TRBJ2-6; D possibly corresponds to TRBD2 (7 bases). The V and J ends lost 3 bases and 2 bases respectively, with 17 bases between them. The germline V gene encodes CDR1 MNHEY and CDR2 SMNVEV (reference sequence). The CDR3 length is 18 residues.

The sample holds one count of this clone. The V and J genes are TRBV7-8 and TRBJ2-1, with 10 bases matching TRBD1. The J segment lost 7 bases and the V segment lost 4 bases, leaving 1 base of the junction unmatched. The CDR3 is 13 amino acids. Germline values: CDR1 SGHVS, CDR2 FQNEAQ. Here the CDR3 reads CASSSGQGNEQFF. The DNA of the CDR3 is TGTGCCAGCAGCTCGGGACAGGGGAATGAGCAGTTCTTC.

The chain has TRBV27 and TRBJ2-7, with TRBD2 as a possible D gene (5 bases). Germline V CDR1 and CDR2: MNHEY, SMNVEV (reference sequence). The CDR3 covers 15 residues. The V end was cut by 7 bases, the J end by 6 bases, with 22 bases between. CDR3 residues: CASTTREGGWGEQYF. Written as DNA, the CDR3 is TGTGCCAGCACCACCCGAGAGGGTGGCTGGGGCGAGCAGTACTTC.

The chain links TRBV7-2 to TRBJ1-1; D is ambiguous. Germline-derived CDR1 and CDR2 are SGHTA and FQGNSA. The V end lost 5 bases, the J end lost 5 bases, and 12 bases lay between the germline ends. The CDR3 spans 13 residues. The CDR3 region has the DNA TGTGCCAGCAGCCCCACCCCCGGGACTGAAGCTTTCTTT. It encodes CASSPTPGTEAFF.

V usage is TRBV19 and J usage is TRBJ1-2; no reliable D call. This CDR3 spans 13 amino acids. V was clipped by 4 bases and J by 1 base, with 7 bases between them. Germline V gene sequence: CDR1 LNHDA, CDR2 SQIVND (reference sequence). The CDR3 nucleotides read TGTGCCAGTAGTAGTGATAGTAACTATGGCTACACCTTC. This sequence encodes CASSSDSNYGYTF.

The V call is TRBV28, the J call TRBJ1-5; D gene uncertain. V lost 8 bases to trimming and J lost 0 bases, with 11 bases between them. Per the germline V gene, CDR1 is MDHEN and CDR2 is SYDVKM. The CDR3 runs to 14 residues. The DNA for the CDR3 is TGTGCCAGCCGGACCGCTTATAGCAATCAGCCCCAGCATTTT. Protein product: CASRTAYSNQPQHF.

This clone was recorded once. The chain employs TRBV11-2 and TRBJ2-3; 8 nucleotides match TRBD1. The CDR3 has 14 residues. Trimming removed 5 bases from V and 3 bases from J; junction bases left unmatched: 4. Germline CDR1 is SGHAT and CDR2 is FQNNGV. DNA of the CDR3: TGTGCCAGCAGCCGAGACAGGGGAACAGATACGCAGTATTTT. Translation gives CASSRDRGTDTQYF.

The chain joins TRBV9 to TRBJ2-6; possibly TRBD2 for D (5 bases). Germline CDR1 and CDR2: SGDLS and YYNGEE. This CDR3 is 15 amino acids long. Trimming removed 5 bases at V and 4 bases at J, with 13 bases between. This CDR3 is CASSAGESGANVLTF. The CDR3, as DNA: TGTGCCAGCAGTGCCGGGGAGTCGGGGGCCAACGTCCTGACTTTC. Together with reference TRBV9 and TRBJ2-6, the CDR3 gives the full variable domain: DSGVTQTPKHLITATGQRVTLRCSPRSGDLSVYWYQQSLDQGLQFLIQYYNGEERAKGNILERFSAQQFPDLHSELNLSSLELGDSALYFCASSAGESGANVLTFGAGSRLTVL.